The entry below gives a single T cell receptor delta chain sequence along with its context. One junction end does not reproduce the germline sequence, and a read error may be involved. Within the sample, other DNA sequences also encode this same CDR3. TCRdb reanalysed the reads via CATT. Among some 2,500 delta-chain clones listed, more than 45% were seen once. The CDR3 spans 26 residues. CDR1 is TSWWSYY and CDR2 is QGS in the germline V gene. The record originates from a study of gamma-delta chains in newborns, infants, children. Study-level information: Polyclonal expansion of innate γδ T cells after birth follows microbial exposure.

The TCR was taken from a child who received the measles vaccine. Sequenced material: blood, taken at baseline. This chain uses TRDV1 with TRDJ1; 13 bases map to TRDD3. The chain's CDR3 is CALGELRATSVYWGIRPSTYTDKLIF. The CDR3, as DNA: TGTGCTCTTGGAGAACTGAGGGCTACATCGGTCTACTGGGGGATACGCCCTTCCACCTACACCGATAAACTCATCTTT.